The text below deals with one T cell receptor (beta chain). The sample is drawn from a study of T cell responses to AZD1222 COVID-19 vaccine. Measured with immunoSEQ multiplex PCR; TCRdb has only the in-frame clones, and not every one. The profile shows 78,000 or so clones, 88% of them singletons. Trimming took off 6 bases at V and 8 bases at J, with 22 bases between the two ends. Germline assignment: CDR1 WSHSY and CDR2 SAAADI. This CDR3 region has 15 residues. This sequence joins TRBV10-2 and TRBJ1-2, with D perhaps TRBD1 (6 bases). The sample here was peripheral blood, taken on day 0 of AZD1222 vaccination. This receptor was identified in an adult in good health. DNA of the CDR3: TGCGCCAGCAGCGACTCTAAGGGGGAAGCGGGGGGCTACACCTTC. Translating it yields CASSDSKGEAGGYTF.